Listed below are T cell receptor beta chains from one sample, sequenced in a study of memory CD8 T cells in hepatitis C reinfection. The assay was immunoSEQ multiplex PCR, and TCRdb's table has in-frame clones only and misses some. This sample carries approximately 49,000 clones, nearly 90% of them seen once, and the ten largest clones take approximately 0.67%. The sequencing input was naive CD8+ T cells sorted from blood. These TCRs come from a man between 18 and 29 years old with hepatitis C virus infection. Both conserved end residues are part of each CDR3. A D gene is named only where the DNA matches it firmly. For some rows the clone size is stated as once, few or many, or as a class when expanded; others skip it.

v_gene	j_gene	d_gene	abundance	CDR3nt	CDR3aa
TRBV19	TRBJ1-5	NA	NA	TGTGCCAGTAGTACCAACGGAGGGCGGCATAGCAATCAGCCCCAGCATTTT	CASSTNGGRHSNQPQHF
TRBV7-9	TRBJ1-1	NA	NA	TGTGCCAGCAGCCCCGTCCCAACCCAGGATGCCCCGACCTTT	CASSPVPTQDAPTF
TRBV30	TRBJ1-1	NA	NA	TGTGCCTGGACGTTGGGAGGCAGGACTGAAGCTTTCTTT	CAWTLGGRTEAFF
TRBV6-1	TRBJ1-5	TRBD1	NA	TGTGCCAGCAGTGAATCTCCGGGACAGGGCAATCAGCCCCAGCATTTT	CASSESPGQGNQPQHF
TRBV27	TRBJ2-1	NA	NA	TGTGCCAGCAGTTCCGGGGTCATCTCATACAATGAGCAGTTCTTC	CASSSGVISYNEQFF
TRBV6-5	TRBJ2-3	TRBD2	NA	TGTGCCAGCAGCCAACTAGCGGGGGGTCCAGATACGCAGTATTTT	CASSQLAGGPDTQYF
TRBV4-3	TRBJ2-3	TRBD2	NA	TGCGCCAGCAGCCAAGATAGAGTAACTAGCGGGGGGTTCACAGATACGCAGTATTTT	CASSQDRVTSGGFTDTQYF
TRBV6-5	TRBJ1-1	TRBD1	NA	TGTGCCAGCAACAAACAGGGGAGTACTGAAGCTTTCTTT	CASNKQGSTEAFF
TRBV9	TRBJ2-1	TRBD1	NA	TGTGCCAGCAGCGTAGACGGGACAGGCAGGTACAATGAGCAGTTCTTC	CASSVDGTGRYNEQFF
TRBV7-9	TRBJ1-1	NA	NA	TGTGCCAGCAGCCCCCCCGGGGAGCTGAGCACTGAAGCTTTCTTT	CASSPPGELSTEAFF
TRBV4-3	TRBJ2-5	TRBD1	NA	TGCGCCAGCAGCCAAGATGGGACAGATGAAGAGACCCAGTACTTC	CASSQDGTDEETQYF
TRBV29-1	TRBJ2-7	TRBD2	once	TGCAGCGTTCAAGGACTAGCGGGAGAGGACGAGCAGTACTTC	CSVQGLAGEDEQYF
TRBV25-1	TRBJ2-7	TRBD2	NA	TGTGCCAGCATCCTAAAGCCCCATAGCGGGACCTACGAGCAGTACTTC	CASILKPHSGTYEQYF
TRBV5-5	TRBJ1-5	NA	NA	TGTGCCAGCAGCGAAGGGCAGGGGAGTCAGCCCCAGCATTTT	CASSEGQGSQPQHF
TRBV28	TRBJ1-1	NA	NA	TGTGCCAGCAGTCCCCCGGACTTGAACACTGAAGCTTTCTTT	CASSPPDLNTEAFF
TRBV6-1	TRBJ2-1	NA	NA	TGTGCCAGCAGTTCCAGAATTTACAATGAGCAGTTCTTC	CASSSRIYNEQFF
TRBV12-5	TRBJ1-5	TRBD1	NA	TGTGCTAGTGGTTTGGGATTCGGGACAGACCGCAATCAGCCCCAGCATTTT	CASGLGFGTDRNQPQHF
TRBV4-1	TRBJ1-1	TRBD1	NA	TGCGCCAGCAGCCAAGCCCCGACAGGGGGCACTGAAGCTTTCTTT	CASSQAPTGGTEAFF
TRBV29-1	TRBJ2-1	NA	NA	TGCAGCGTTGAACTAAGGGGCCACAACAATGAGCAGTTCTTC	CSVELRGHNNEQFF
TRBV25-1	TRBJ1-5	TRBD1	NA	TGTGCCAGCAGTGAAATTACAGGGGTTCAGCCCCAGCATTTT	CASSEITGVQPQHF
TRBV19	TRBJ2-7	NA	NA	TGTGCCAGTAGTAGCTACTACGAGCAGTACTTC	CASSSYYEQYF
TRBV7-8	TRBJ1-5	NA	NA	TGTGCCAGCAGCTTAGGTCCGTCGTCAGGGACCCAGCATTTT	CASSLGPSSGTQHF
TRBV15	TRBJ2-1	TRBD2	NA	TGTGCCACCAGCAATCTAGCGGAGAACTACAATGAGCAGTTCTTC	CATSNLAENYNEQFF
TRBV19	TRBJ2-1	TRBD2	NA	TGTGCCAGTAGTATAGGTCCCGGACTAGGGTACAATGAGCAGTTCTTC	CASSIGPGLGYNEQFF
TRBV6-1	TRBJ2-7	NA	NA	TGTGCCAGCAGTGAAGGAAGGGGCCACACCTACGAGCAGTACTTC	CASSEGRGHTYEQYF
TRBV27	TRBJ1-5	NA	few	TGTGCCAGCAGCGTCGCAGGGCCGCCTAGCAATCAGCCCCAGCATTTT	CASSVAGPPSNQPQHF